The 15 T cell receptor beta chains in this list originate from one sample, sequenced in a study of cytomegalovirus exposure and HLA in healthy donors. The PCR employed 60 Vbeta primers together with 13 Jbeta primers. Method: immunoSEQ multiplex PCR; TCRdb's copy keeps in-frame clones and lacks some. The data hold approximately 170,000 clones, with roughly 74% observed a single time. What was sequenced was PBMCs. These receptors were taken from a male donor in good health and CMV-seronegative.

The rearrangement uses TRBV2 and TRBJ2-5; the match to TRBD2 covers 16 bases. This CDR3 is built from 16 residues. Germline lookup yields CDR1 SNHLY and CDR2 FYNNEI. V shed 6 bases, J shed 4 bases, and the junction held 5 bases outside the gene matches. This CDR3 reads CASRGLAGGRRETQYF. The CDR3 bases are TGTGCCAGCAGGGGACTAGCGGGGGGGCGAAGAGAGACCCAGTACTTC.

This clone showed up just a few times. The chain carries TRBV12-5 and TRBJ1-5, with TRBD1 identical over 8 bases. The length of the CDR3 is 15 residues. Germline CDR1 LGHNT, CDR2 FRNRAP. V lost 1 base to trimming and J lost 7 bases; unmatched junction nucleotides: 6. CDR3 sequence reads: CASGLDQGARQPQHF. CDR3 DNA: TGTGCTAGTGGTTTGGATCAGGGGGCGAGACAGCCCCAGCATTTT. Full variable domain (missing parts from reference TRBV12-5 and TRBJ1-5): DARVTQTPRHKVTEMGQEVTMRCQPILGHNTVFWYRQTMMQGLELLAYFRNRAPLDDSGMPKDRFSAEMPDATLATLKIQPSEPRDSAVYFCASGLDQGARQPQHFGDGTRLSIL.

The chain is built from TRBV9 and TRBJ1-3, with 7 bases that match TRBD1. J lost 4 bases, V lost 4 bases, and 8 bases had no gene match. The CDR3 runs to 15 residues. Germline assignment: CDR1 SGDLS and CDR2 YYNGEE. The CDR3 bases are TGTGCCAGCAGCTCTCACACAGGGGAAGGAAACACCATATATTTT. Its protein product is CASSSHTGEGNTIYF.

The genes are TRBV4-1 and TRBJ2-3, with 9 nucleotides matching TRBD2. Unmatched junction bases numbered 12, after V lost 3 bases and J lost 2 bases. This CDR3 comprises 18 residues. The V gene's germline CDR1 is MGHRA and CDR2 YSYEKL. The CDR3 nucleotides are TGCGCCAGCAGCCAGGGTGGGATAGCGGGGGATTCCACAGATACGCAGTATTTT. It is translated as CASSQGGIAGDSTDTQYF.

The chain is built from TRBV19 and TRBJ2-1; D might be TRBD2 (6 bases). With 6 bases removed from V and 5 bases from J, the gap between germline ends came to 20 bases. CDR1 LNHDA and CDR2 SQIVND come from the germline V gene (reference sequence). The CDR3 is 16 residues long. CDR3 loop: CASRRPGAGTNNEQFF. For the CDR3, the DNA is TGTGCCAGTAGACGACCGGGAGCGGGCACAAACAATGAGCAGTTCTTC.

This chain joins TRBV6-6 and TRBJ1-1, with no clear D. The CDR3 loop spans 13 amino acids. V lost 4 bases, J lost 1 base, and 7 bases lay in between. Germline values: CDR1 MNHNY, CDR2 SVGAGI (reference sequence). CDR3 DNA: TGTGCCAGCAGTTTCGCCAGGAACACTGAAGCTTTCTTT. It translates to CASSFARNTEAFF.

For this clone: This same CDR3 is encoded by further DNA sequences in the sample. The gene calls are TRBV19 and TRBJ1-1; D is perhaps TRBD1 (6 bases). CDR3 length: 13 amino acids. Trimming left V 4 bases short and J 2 bases short, with 8 bases between. Germline CDR1 and CDR2: LNHDA and SQIVND (reference sequence). The chain's CDR3 is CASSTGGNTEAFF. The CDR3 region has the DNA TGTGCCAGTAGTACGGGGGGCAACACTGAAGCTTTCTTT.

The chain couples TRBV30 to TRBJ1-1, with D perhaps matching TRBD1 (5 bases). CDR1 and CDR2 from the germline V gene are GTSNPN and SVGIG (reference sequence). The V gene lost 3 bases and the J gene lost 1 base, with 9 bases spanning the gap. There are 13 residues in the CDR3. As DNA, the CDR3 is TGTGCCTGGAGCTTGACAGAGAACACTGAAGCTTTCTTT. It specifies CAWSLTENTEAFF.

CDR3 DNA: TGTGCCAGCAGCGCCCTAGCGGGGGGATCCTACAATGAGCAGTTCTTC. Encoded protein: CASSALAGGSYNEQFF. This chain links TRBV5-6 with TRBJ2-1, with 11 positions matching TRBD2. This CDR3 is 16 amino acids long. The J segment lost 1 base and the V segment lost 4 bases, leaving 4 bases of the junction unmatched. Per germline, CDR1 SGHDT and CDR2 YYEEEE. The full variable domain, its missing parts supplied by reference TRBV5-6 and TRBJ2-1, is DAGVTQSPTHLIKTRGQQVTLRCSPKSGHDTVSWYQQALGQGPQFIFQYYEEEERQRGNFPDRFSGHQFPNYSSELNVNALLLGDSALYLCASSALAGGSYNEQFFGPGTRLTVL.

V gene TRBV5-6 combines with J gene TRBJ2-1; 8 bases line up with TRBD2. After removal of 2 bases from V and 0 bases from J, the junction contained 1 base not matched to a gene. Germline loops: CDR1 SGHDT, CDR2 YYEEEE. The CDR3 loop spans 15 amino acids. Here the CDR3 reads CASSLRGGSYNEQFF. Here the CDR3 DNA reads TGTGCCAGCAGCTTACGGGGGGGCTCCTACAATGAGCAGTTCTTC.

This chain links TRBV7-9 with TRBJ2-3; possible D gene TRBD2, 6 bases. Per germline, CDR1 SEHNR and CDR2 FQNEAQ (reference sequence). The CDR3 covers 17 residues. Trimming left V 1 base short and J 0 bases short, with 14 bases between. CDR3 DNA sequence: TGTGCCAGCAGCTTAGAACAGATGGACTACAGCACAGATACGCAGTATTTT. Translation gives CASSLEQMDYSTDTQYF.

In this sample, this clone turned up once. The J gene is TRBJ1-5, the V gene TRBV9; D not resolved. Per germline, CDR1 SGDLS and CDR2 YYNGEE. There are 15 residues in the CDR3. V lost 4 bases, J lost 4 bases, and 15 bases lay in between. The CDR3, as DNA: TGTGCCAGCAGCCCAGGATCCCACTTAAATCAGCCCCAGCATTTT. Its translation: CASSPGSHLNQPQHF.

This chain uses TRBV4-3 with TRBJ2-7, with 15 positions matching TRBD2. The germline gives CDR1 LGHNA, CDR2 YSLEER. The CDR3 consists of 19 residues. The ends lost 0 bases at V and 2 bases at J; junction bases unmatched: 8. The CDR3 DNA follows: TGCGCCAGCAGCCAAGAGGGGGGGACTAGCGGGGGGAGGGCCTACGAGCAGTACTTC. This sequence encodes CASSQEGGTSGGRAYEQYF.

The CDR3 here is CSVPQGPDEQFF. DNA of the CDR3: TGCAGCGTACCACAGGGTCCCGATGAGCAGTTCTTC. The rearrangement uses TRBV29-1 and TRBJ2-1; TRBD1 is a possible D gene (6 bases). V lost 6 bases, J lost 8 bases, and 14 bases lay in between. The CDR3 runs to 12 residues. The germline V gene has CDR1 SQVTM and CDR2 ANQGSEA.

This clone was counted a single time. J is TRBJ2-3 and V is TRBV7-9; TRBD2 is a possible D gene (6 bases). V gave up 6 bases and J gave up 3 bases, with 10 bases separating them. This CDR3 has 13 amino acids. CDR1 and CDR2 (germline): SEHNR, FQNEAQ (reference sequence). The CDR3 DNA reads TGTGCCAGCAGTTATGGAGGGACAGATACGCAGTATTTT. Translation: CASSYGGTDTQYF.